This TCR beta chain came from a study of TIL therapy for anti-PD-1-resistant metastatic lung cancer. About the study: Median patient age was about 55, ranging 38-75 years. Study-wide results and limits: Many TIL product clones were absent from baseline tumor, suggesting clonal contraction. TIL cultures after expansion showed higher clonality and lower diversity than baseline tumor (median around 5.9% vs 31%).

As for time point: pre-treatment sample, taken before nivolumab and TIL therapy. Most excised metastases sampled were pleural nodules or supraclavicular lymph nodes. Progressing patients received lymphodepletion, expanded TIL infusion and IL-2. Note on this clone: What it binds is not known.

Germline CDR1 and CDR2: SNHLY and FYNNEI. V was shortened by 6 bases and J by 0 bases, with 9 bases between the two germline ends. The CDR3 extends over 14 amino acids. The libraries were made with immunoSEQ v3. Produced via immunoSEQ multiplex PCR; TCRdb's table is partial and in-frame only. Of 25,000 to 30,000 clones listed, about 63% are singletons. The receptor was derived from a woman aged 30 to 85 with non-small cell lung cancer. The sequencing here drew on tumor tissue, taken at baseline. The V call is TRBV2, the J call TRBJ1-3; D call uncertain. The CDR3 DNA reads as TGTGCCAGCAGGGGAGATACCTCTGGAAACACCATATATTTT. It translates to CASRGDTSGNTIYF.